These T cell receptor beta chains were read from a single sample in a study of human T cells and chemical hapten exposure. TCRdb analysed the RACE reads with MiXCR anew, one entry per CDR3 protein. The table includes tens of thousands of distinct CDR3 sequences, 9.5% to 12% detected once. The sample in question was whole blood, obtained in connection with sensitization to the hapten diphenylcyclopropenone (DPC). Source of these receptors: a woman aged 50 to 60 with alopecia areata. Some clones in this sample may be carry-over from other donors' samples. Each CDR3 is given with its conserved first and last residue. A D gene is named only where the DNA matches it firmly. Size tells how often a clone was seen (once, few, many) or the class of an expanded clone, and some rows leave it out.

abundance: few; j_gene: TRBJ1-4; d_gene: -; v_gene: TRBV3-1; CDR3nt: TGTGCCAGCAGCCTGTCTGTTGAAAAACTGTTTTTT; CDR3aa: CASSLSVEKLFF
abundance: -; j_gene: TRBJ1-3; d_gene: -; v_gene: TRBV10-3; CDR3nt: TGTGCCATCAGTGAGCCGAATGGAAACACCATATATTTT; CDR3aa: CAISEPNGNTIYF
abundance: -; j_gene: TRBJ2-3; d_gene: -; v_gene: TRBV3-1; CDR3nt: TGTGCCAGCAGCCAAGATTCCGGGACGCCACGCACAGATACGCAGTATTTT; CDR3aa: CASSQDSGTPRTDTQYF
abundance: -; j_gene: TRBJ2-6; d_gene: -; v_gene: TRBV5-1; CDR3nt: TGCGCCAGCAGCTTGCCAGGAGCTGGGGCCAACGTCCTGACTTTC; CDR3aa: CASSLPGAGANVLTF
abundance: many; j_gene: TRBJ2-5; d_gene: TRBD1; v_gene: TRBV4-2; CDR3nt: TGTGCCAGCAGCCGAGGGACAGGCCAAGAGACCCAGTACTTC; CDR3aa: CASSRGTGQETQYF
abundance: few; j_gene: TRBJ1-5; d_gene: -; v_gene: TRBV6-5; CDR3nt: TGTGCCAGCAGTTTGTCGGCCCATAGCAATCAGCCCCAGCATTTT; CDR3aa: CASSLSAHSNQPQHF
abundance: -; j_gene: TRBJ2-6; d_gene: -; v_gene: TRBV9; CDR3nt: TGTGCCAGCAGCCGGGTCGCCGGGGCCAACGTCCTGACTTTC; CDR3aa: CASSRVAGANVLTF
abundance: few; j_gene: TRBJ1-2; d_gene: TRBD1; v_gene: TRBV12-3/TRBV12-4; CDR3nt: TGTGCCAGCACTGACGGCGGGGGACAGAACCTGTATGGCTACACCTTC; CDR3aa: CASTDGGGQNLYGYTF
abundance: few; j_gene: TRBJ1-2; d_gene: -; v_gene: TRBV6-5; CDR3nt: TGTGCCAGCAGTTACTCGAATCAGGGATCTGTCACCTTC; CDR3aa: CASSYSNQGSVTF
abundance: many; j_gene: TRBJ2-3; d_gene: -; v_gene: TRBV28; CDR3nt: TGTGCCAGCAGTTTAGGTGGGGTTACAGATACGCAGTATTTT; CDR3aa: CASSLGGVTDTQYF
abundance: few; j_gene: TRBJ2-3; d_gene: TRBD2; v_gene: TRBV7-2; CDR3nt: TGTGCCAGCAGCCTCAAGACTAGCAAGGGCACAGATACGCAGTATTTT; CDR3aa: CASSLKTSKGTDTQYF
abundance: many; j_gene: TRBJ2-3; d_gene: -; v_gene: TRBV7-2; CDR3nt: TGTGCCAGCAGCCAAAACGCACAGGGTGAGGCAGATACGCAGTATTTT; CDR3aa: CASSQNAQGEADTQYF
abundance: few; j_gene: TRBJ2-5; d_gene: -; v_gene: TRBV10-3; CDR3nt: TGTGCCATCAGTCCTGGACCGAGAGAGACCCAGTACTTC; CDR3aa: CAISPGPRETQYF
abundance: few; j_gene: TRBJ2-3; d_gene: TRBD2; v_gene: TRBV29-1; CDR3nt: TGCAGCGTTGGCGGACTAGCGGGGGCTGCGAGGCAGTATTTT; CDR3aa: CSVGGLAGAARQYF
abundance: -; j_gene: TRBJ2-1; d_gene: -; v_gene: TRBV11-2; CDR3nt: TGTGCCAGCAGCAGACAGGAGTACAATGAGCAGTTCTTC; CDR3aa: CASSRQEYNEQFF
abundance: few; j_gene: TRBJ1-5; d_gene: TRBD1; v_gene: TRBV5-4; CDR3nt: TGTGCCAGCAGCCCGAGACAGGGGAGTGATCAGCCCCAGCATTTT; CDR3aa: CASSPRQGSDQPQHF
abundance: -; j_gene: TRBJ1-2; d_gene: TRBD1; v_gene: TRBV20-1; CDR3nt: TGCAGTGCTACCGGGACAGCTGTCACTAACTATGGCTACACCTTC; CDR3aa: CSATGTAVTNYGYTF
abundance: -; j_gene: TRBJ2-3; d_gene: TRBD2; v_gene: TRBV6-5; CDR3nt: TGTGCCAGCAGCCCAAGCGGGGGCCGGGATACGCAGTATTTT; CDR3aa: CASSPSGGRDTQYF
abundance: -; j_gene: TRBJ2-3; d_gene: -; v_gene: TRBV14; CDR3nt: TGTGCCAGCAGCCGCCACGGCCCTGATACGCAGTATTTT; CDR3aa: CASSRHGPDTQYF
abundance: many; j_gene: TRBJ2-5; d_gene: TRBD2; v_gene: TRBV9; CDR3nt: TGTGCCAGCAGCGTAGGAACTAGCGGGGGCCTTCAAGAGACCCAGTACTTC; CDR3aa: CASSVGTSGGLQETQYF
abundance: many; j_gene: TRBJ2-3; d_gene: -; v_gene: TRBV12-3/TRBV12-4; CDR3nt: TGTGCCAGCAGTTTTTACGGGAGTTGGGCCGATACGCAGTATTTT; CDR3aa: CASSFYGSWADTQYF
abundance: few; j_gene: TRBJ2-4; d_gene: -; v_gene: TRBV11-1; CDR3nt: TGTGCCAGCAGCTTAACGGGAGCCAAAAACATTCAGTACTTC; CDR3aa: CASSLTGAKNIQYF